Sequencing of this T cell receptor beta chain was carried out in a study of T cells expressing NK-cell markers. For each CDR3 protein, TCRdb gives one entry from its re-call of the 5' RACE reads, without DNA. In all, the sample yields 300,000 to 500,000 distinct CDR3 sequences. Germline V gene sequence: CDR1 SNHLY, CDR2 FYNNEI. CDR3 length: 15 residues. The clonotype originates from a woman aged 45-65 years in good health. The specimen was blood T cells: a sorted CD56 or NKG2C T cell subset, CD4+ or CD8+ T cells, or bulk PBMC T cells (not recorded which). V usage is TRBV2 and J usage is TRBJ2-3; with no DNA, the TCRdb D assignment of TRBD1 cannot be verified. This chain's CDR3 is CASSEKRTPADTQYF.